A selection of T cell receptor beta chains follows, all from one sample in a study of blood T cell repertoires in COVID-19. Here immunoSEQ multiplex PCR was the method, and the copy in TCRdb shows in-frame clones only, minus some. Of around 200,000 clones listed, 85% are singletons. Sequencing was done on a sample of PBMCs or T cells enriched from blood (not recorded which). The receptors stem from a middle-aged man who had recovered from COVID-19. Each CDR3 is given with its conserved first and last residue. D genes are given only for firm matches. Clone size is shown for a subset of rows, as once, few, many or a class of expanded clone.

v_call	clone_size	d_call	j_call	cdr3_nt	cdr3_aa
TRBV7-2	.	TRBD2	TRBJ2-1	TGTGCCAGCAGCTTAAGCGGGAGCAATGAGCAGTTCTTC	CASSLSGSNEQFF
TRBV5-1	.	.	TRBJ2-7	TGCGCCAGCAGCTTGCAACCGGCCAAGGGGATCTCCAACGAGCAGTACTTC	CASSLQPAKGISNEQYF
TRBV11-3	.	TRBD2	TRBJ2-1	TGTGCCAGCAGCTTACTAGCGGGAGGGTACAATGAGCAGTTCTTC	CASSLLAGGYNEQFF
TRBV27	.	.	TRBJ1-2	TGTGCCAGCAGTTTATCGATTGAGTCTGGCTACACCTTC	CASSLSIESGYTF
TRBV11-3	.	TRBD2	TRBJ2-1	TGTGCCAGCAGCTTGCTTAGGGGACTAGCGGGAATCGATGAGCAGTTCTTC	CASSLLRGLAGIDEQFF
TRBV27	.	.	TRBJ1-4	TGTGCCAGCAGAACAGGGTATGAAAAACTGTTTTTT	CASRTGYEKLFF
TRBV5-5	once	TRBD2	TRBJ2-2	TGTGCCAGCAGTCGACTAGCGGGAAACACCGGGGAGCTGTTTTTT	CASSRLAGNTGELFF
TRBV5-1	.	TRBD1	TRBJ2-1	TGCGCCAGCAGCTTAAGACAGGGAATGGGAAATGAGCAGTTCTTC	CASSLRQGMGNEQFF
TRBV2	.	.	TRBJ2-1	TGTGCCAGCAGTGGCCGGGGGAATACTGTATACAATGAGCAGTTCTTC	CASSGRGNTVYNEQFF
TRBV19	.	TRBD2	TRBJ2-5	TGTGCCAGTAGTCAAGTAGCGGGAGGGCTGGAGACCCAGTACTTC	CASSQVAGGLETQYF
TRBV18	few	TRBD2	TRBJ2-7	TGTGCCAGCTCACCACTCTTCTCTAGCGGGGGAGAATACTACGAGCAGTACTTC	CASSPLFSSGGEYYEQYF
TRBV6-5	.	.	TRBJ2-7	TGTGCCAGCAGCCAGACTCCCCCCTACGAGCAGTACTTC	CASSQTPPYEQYF
TRBV6-5	.	.	TRBJ1-1	TGTGCCAGCAGTCCCGGAGGGAACACTGAAGCTTTCTTT	CASSPGGNTEAFF
TRBV12-2	few	.	TRBJ2-7	TGTGCAAGTCGCCCGTCTAGCGGGTACTACGAGCAGTACTTC	CASRPSSGYYEQYF
TRBV7-2	.	TRBD1	TRBJ2-1	TGTGCCAGCAGCTTAGACAGGGGAGTTATCAATGAGCAGTTCTTC	CASSLDRGVINEQFF
TRBV28	once	TRBD1	TRBJ1-2	TGTGCCAGCAGTTTAGAGAACTTAGGACAGGGGTGGTATGGCTACACCTTC	CASSLENLGQGWYGYTF
TRBV6-6	.	TRBD1	TRBJ1-2	TGTGCCAGCAGTTATACCGGGACAGGGGGCTTTGGCTACACCTTC	CASSYTGTGGFGYTF
TRBV28	.	.	TRBJ1-5	TGTGCCAGCAGTAATTACAATCAGCCCCAGCATTTT	CASSNYNQPQHF
TRBV15	few	TRBD2	TRBJ2-1	TGTGCCACGACGACCCTACTAGCGGGAGGTAGGAATGAGCAGTTCTTC	CATTTLLAGGRNEQFF
TRBV5-1	.	.	TRBJ2-3	TGCGCCAGCAGCCCGGGACTCCCTGAGGGAGATACGCAGTATTTT	CASSPGLPEGDTQYF
TRBV10-1	.	TRBD2	TRBJ2-3	TGCGCCAGCAGTGAGTGGCGCGGGAGGGATCCGCAGTATTTT	CASSEWRGRDPQYF
TRBV19	.	TRBD1	TRBJ1-2	TGTGCCAGTATCGACGGACAGGGACATGGCTACACCTTC	CASIDGQGHGYTF
TRBV6-5	.	.	TRBJ2-7	TGTGCCAGCAGTTACTCACAGGTCCTTACCTACGAGCAGTACTTC	CASSYSQVLTYEQYF
TRBV6-2/TRBV6-3	.	.	TRBJ2-4	TGTGCCAGCAGCAAGGACAGAGTAGCCAAAAACATTCAGTACTTC	CASSKDRVAKNIQYF
TRBV9	few	.	TRBJ2-1	TGTGCCAGCAGCGTAGTGCAGGGCAATGAGCAGTTCTTC	CASSVVQGNEQFF
TRBV4-2	.	TRBD2	TRBJ2-1	TGTGCCAGCAGCCAAGGGACTAGGGGCGGTAATGAGCAGTTCTTC	CASSQGTRGGNEQFF
TRBV7-6	few	.	TRBJ1-1	TGTGCCAGCAGCAAGACAACGGACACTGAAGCTTTCTTT	CASSKTTDTEAFF
TRBV28	.	TRBD2	TRBJ2-7	TGTGGGGCGGGAGGGAGCTACGAGCAGTACTTC	CGAGGSYEQYF
TRBV28	.	TRBD2	TRBJ2-7	TGTGCCAGTCTCTTCTCTAGCGGCACATACGAGCAGTACTTC	CASLFSSGTYEQYF
TRBV4-1	.	TRBD2	TRBJ2-7	TGCGCCAGCAGCCAAGTCAAAGCGGGAGCCTACGAGCAGTACTTC	CASSQVKAGAYEQYF
TRBV7-9	once	TRBD2	TRBJ2-1	TGTGCCAGCAGCTCCCTAGCGGGACGCTCCTACAATGAGCAGTTCTTC	CASSSLAGRSYNEQFF
TRBV3-1/TRBV3-2	once	.	TRBJ1-4	TGTGCCAGCAGCAACCGGGTCCAGCTGTTTTTT	CASSNRVQLFF
TRBV19	.	.	TRBJ1-2	TGTGCCAGTAGTATCCCGGGGTCCCTTTTAGGCTACACCTTC	CASSIPGSLLGYTF
TRBV9	.	.	TRBJ2-1	TGTGCCAGCAGAGCGGCCGTGGGAAGCCCCAATGAGCAGTTCTTC	CASRAAVGSPNEQFF
TRBV5-1	.	.	TRBJ1-1	TGCGCCAGCAGCTTGGCCAACACGAACACTGAAGCTTTCTTT	CASSLANTNTEAFF
TRBV27	once	.	TRBJ1-2	TGTGCCAGCAGCTTGGGCAGGGTCGGCGGCTACACCTTC	CASSLGRVGGYTF
TRBV28	.	.	TRBJ2-1	TGTGCCAGCAGCAGACCCGCGGCTCAATACAATGAGCAGTTCTTC	CASSRPAAQYNEQFF
TRBV19	.	TRBD1	TRBJ2-5	TGTGCCAGTAGTGGACAGGGAGGTGAGACCCAGTACTTC	CASSGQGGETQYF
TRBV5-1	.	TRBD1	TRBJ1-2	TGCGCCAGCAGCTTATCAGGGACAGCTAACTATGGCTACACCTTC	CASSLSGTANYGYTF
TRBV3-1/TRBV3-2	.	.	TRBJ2-6	TGTGCCAGCAGTACTAGCTCTGGGGCCAACGTCCTGACTTTC	CASSTSSGANVLTF
TRBV27	few	.	TRBJ1-2	TGTGCCAGCAGTCCCCGGGTATCTGTCGATGGCTACACCTTC	CASSPRVSVDGYTF
TRBV29-1	.	TRBD1	TRBJ2-1	TGCAGCGGACAGGGGGACTTATACAATGAGCAGTTCTTC	CSGQGDLYNEQFF
TRBV29-1	.	.	TRBJ1-2	TGCAGCGTTACCGGACTGGATGGCTACACCTTC	CSVTGLDGYTF
TRBV30	.	TRBD1	TRBJ2-7	TGTGCCTGGAGTGTGGTAGGACAGGGAGCAAGAGAGCAGTACTTC	CAWSVVGQGAREQYF